The text below deals with one TCR beta chain. What it binds is not known. This CDR3 spans 15 amino acids. Germline V CDR1 and CDR2: MNHEY, SMNVEV (reference sequence). The V gene end was trimmed by 5 bases and the J gene end by 6 bases; junction bases not matched to a gene: 12. The repertoire was sequenced with immunoSEQ multiplex PCR; TCRdb's copy has only in-frame clones and lacks some. The table lists around 65,000 clones, 70% to 90% of them singletons, with approximately 8.4% in the top ten. This specimen comes from a study of PD-1 blockade in classical Hodgkin lymphoma. Across the whole study: Administration of nivolumab to patients was at 3 mg/kg intravenously every 2 weeks.

Time point described: cycle 4 day 1 (C4D1), after less than 7 weeks of nivolumab. Relapse after autologous stem cell transplantation occurred in every patient, and brentuximab vedotin exposure varied. Overall study findings and caveats: The baseline diversity of complete responders showed similarity to that of newly diagnosed patients.

This clonotype was obtained from a human donor with classical Hodgkin lymphoma. This sample comprised peripheral blood mononuclear cells (PBMCs), obtained before the fourth cycle of nivolumab. The chain couples TRBV27 to TRBJ1-1, with 7 bases identical to TRBD1. The chain's CDR3 is CASSRRGEGRAEAFF. The DNA for the CDR3 is TGTGCCAGCAGTCGCAGGGGGGAGGGACGAGCTGAAGCTTTCTTT.